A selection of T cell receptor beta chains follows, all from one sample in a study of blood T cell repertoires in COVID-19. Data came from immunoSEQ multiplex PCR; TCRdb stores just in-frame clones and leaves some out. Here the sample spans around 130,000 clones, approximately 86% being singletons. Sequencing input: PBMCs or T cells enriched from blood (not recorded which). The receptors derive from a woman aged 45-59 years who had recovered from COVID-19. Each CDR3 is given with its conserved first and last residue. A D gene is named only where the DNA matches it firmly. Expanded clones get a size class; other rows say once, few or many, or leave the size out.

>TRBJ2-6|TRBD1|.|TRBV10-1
CASSASRGTVSSGANVLTF
TGCGCCAGCAGTGCCAGTCGTGGGACAGTGAGCTCTGGGGCCAACGTCCTGACTTTC
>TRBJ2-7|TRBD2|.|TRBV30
CAWSVMGGGHEQYF
TGTGCCTGGAGTGTAATGGGGGGGGGACACGAGCAGTACTTC
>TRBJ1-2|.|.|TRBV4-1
CASSQDAQGYGYTF
TGCGCCAGCAGCCAAGACGCACAGGGCTATGGCTACACCTTC
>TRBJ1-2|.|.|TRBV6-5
CASSQTGFDGYTF
TGTGCCAGCAGCCAAACAGGGTTCGATGGCTACACCTTC
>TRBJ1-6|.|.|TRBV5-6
CASSLGVLPLHF
TGTGCCAGCAGCTTGGGAGTTTTACCCCTCCACTTT
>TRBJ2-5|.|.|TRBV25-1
CASSGQGGTQYF
TGTGCCAGCAGTGGCCAGGGGGGGACCCAGTACTTC
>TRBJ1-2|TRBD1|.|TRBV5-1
CASSPERTGGQGYGYTF
TGCGCCAGCAGCCCCGAGAGGACAGGGGGACAGGGCTATGGCTACACCTTC
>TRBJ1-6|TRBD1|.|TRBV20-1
CSASEGQGSPLHF
TGCAGTGCTAGTGAGGGACAGGGTTCACCCCTCCACTTT
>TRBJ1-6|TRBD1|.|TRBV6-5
CASSYDRGPLHF
TGTGCCAGCAGTTACGACAGGGGGCCCCTCCACTTT
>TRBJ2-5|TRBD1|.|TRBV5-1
CASSEGQGETQYF
TGCGCCAGCAGCGAAGGACAGGGGGAGACCCAGTACTTC
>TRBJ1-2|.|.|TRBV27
CASGGGFGYTF
TGTGCCAGCGGGGGAGGGTTTGGCTACACCTTC
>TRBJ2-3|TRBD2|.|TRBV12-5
CASGLAGGVDTQYF
TGTGCTAGTGGTTTGGCCGGGGGGGTAGATACGCAGTATTTT
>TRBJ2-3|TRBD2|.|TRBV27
CASSLFRSGGEKVYTDTQYF
TGTGCCAGCAGTTTATTCCGTAGCGGGGGAGAAAAAGTTTACACAGATACGCAGTATTTT
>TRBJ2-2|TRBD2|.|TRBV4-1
CASSQILRREGSGELFF
TGCGCCAGCAGCCAAATCCTCCGCCGGGAGGGGAGCGGGGAGCTGTTTTTT
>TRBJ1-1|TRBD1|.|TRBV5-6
CASSSGQGSTEAFF
TGTGCCAGCAGCTCAGGACAGGGGAGCACTGAAGCTTTCTTT
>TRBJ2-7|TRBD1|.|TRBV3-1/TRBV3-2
CASSQRLTGGYEQYF
TGTGCCAGCAGCCAAAGGTTAACAGGGGGCTACGAGCAGTACTTC
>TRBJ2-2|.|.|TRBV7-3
CASSPEGAGELFF
TGTGCCAGCAGCCCCGAGGGTGCCGGGGAGCTGTTTTTT
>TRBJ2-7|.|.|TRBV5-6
CASSFASPRGTSGEQYF
TGTGCCAGCAGCTTTGCTTCCCCCAGGGGCACCTCTGGGGAGCAGTACTTC
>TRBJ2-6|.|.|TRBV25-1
CASSESSGGAAGANVLTF
TGTGCCAGCAGTGAATCGTCAGGCGGGGCTGCTGGGGCCAACGTCCTGACTTTC
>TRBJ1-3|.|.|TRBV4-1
CASSQPLSRSGNTIYF
TGCGCCAGCAGCCAGCCGCTGTCGCGCTCTGGAAACACCATATATTTT
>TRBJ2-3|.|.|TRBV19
CASSTEYPPDNTDTQYF
TGTGCCAGTAGTACAGAGTATCCTCCAGACAACACAGATACGCAGTATTTT
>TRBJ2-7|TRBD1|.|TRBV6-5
CASRAGTGNYEQYF
TGTGCCAGCAGAGCCGGGACAGGGAATTACGAGCAGTACTTC
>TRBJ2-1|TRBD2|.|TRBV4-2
CASSMGLAGENNEQFF
TGTGCCAGCAGCATGGGACTAGCGGGGGAGAACAATGAGCAGTTCTTC
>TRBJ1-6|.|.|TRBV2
CASRGARTAKSPLHF
TGTGCCAGCAGGGGGGCGCGGACAGCAAAATCACCCCTCCACTTT
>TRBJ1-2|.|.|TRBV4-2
CASSQDRQRGVGYTF
TGTGCCAGCAGCCAAGATCGACAACGGGGGGTCGGCTACACCTTC
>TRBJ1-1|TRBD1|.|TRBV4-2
CASSHHRQGASAFF
TGTGCCAGCAGCCATCACAGACAGGGGGCGTCGGCTTTCTTT
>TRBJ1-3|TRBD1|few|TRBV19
CASSSRQGFAGNTIYF
TGTGCCAGTAGTTCACGACAGGGGTTCGCTGGAAACACCATATATTTT
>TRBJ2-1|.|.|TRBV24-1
CATSDPRQGSEQFF
TGTGCCACCAGTGACCCCCGCCAGGGGAGTGAGCAGTTCTTC
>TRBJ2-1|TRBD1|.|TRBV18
CASSKTGTGGHNEQFF
TGTGCCAGCTCGAAGACCGGGACAGGGGGCCACAATGAGCAGTTCTTC
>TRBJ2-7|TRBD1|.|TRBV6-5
CASSYPQGVPLEQYF
TGTGCCAGCAGTTACCCACAGGGGGTCCCTCTCGAGCAGTACTTC
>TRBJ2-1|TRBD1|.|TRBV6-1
CASSARPGQGYNEQFF
TGTGCCAGCAGTGCTAGACCGGGACAGGGCTACAATGAGCAGTTCTTC
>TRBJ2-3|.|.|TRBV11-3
CASSPRDKVDTQYF
TGTGCCAGCAGCCCTCGGGACAAAGTGGATACGCAGTATTTT
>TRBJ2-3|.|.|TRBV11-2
CASSLEGSWRDTQYF
TGTGCCAGCAGCTTAGAAGGTAGCTGGAGAGATACGCAGTATTTT
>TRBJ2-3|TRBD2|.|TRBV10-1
CASSGGTSGADTQYF
TGCGCCAGCAGTGGAGGGACTAGCGGAGCAGATACGCAGTATTTT
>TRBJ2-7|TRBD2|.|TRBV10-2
CASSESGLAGGLNEQYF
TGCGCCAGCAGTGAGTCGGGACTAGCGGGGGGGCTCAACGAGCAGTACTTC
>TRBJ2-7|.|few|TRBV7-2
CASSLPTAYEQYF
TGTGCCAGCAGCCTCCCCACAGCCTACGAGCAGTACTTC
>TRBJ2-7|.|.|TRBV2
CASSVEVSGGEQYF
TGTGCCAGCAGTGTGGAGGTGTCCGGGGGAGAGCAGTACTTC
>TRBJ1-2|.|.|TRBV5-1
CASSLVGRYGYTF
TGCGCCAGCAGCTTGGTGGGGCGCTATGGCTACACCTTC
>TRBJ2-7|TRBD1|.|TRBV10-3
CAIKSGQGSLEQYF
TGTGCCATCAAATCCGGACAGGGATCGCTCGAGCAGTACTTC
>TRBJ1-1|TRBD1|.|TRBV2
CASSDQGAEVSEAFF
TGTGCCAGCAGTGATCAGGGGGCCGAAGTATCTGAAGCTTTCTTT
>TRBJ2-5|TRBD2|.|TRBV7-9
CASSNQRAGDQETQYF
TGTGCCAGCAGTAACCAACGGGCGGGGGACCAAGAGACCCAGTACTTC
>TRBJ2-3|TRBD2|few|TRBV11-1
CASSHTSGVTDTQYF
TGTGCCAGCAGCCATACTAGCGGGGTAACAGATACGCAGTATTTT
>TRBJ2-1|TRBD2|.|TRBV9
CASNPSGVNEQFF
TGTGCCAGCAACCCTAGCGGGGTCAATGAGCAGTTCTTC
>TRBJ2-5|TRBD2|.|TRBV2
CASKNRGGLETQYF
TGTGCCAGCAAGAACCGGGGGGGCCTAGAGACCCAGTACTTC
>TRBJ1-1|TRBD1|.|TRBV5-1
CASSKRTGETEAFF
TGCGCCAGCAGCAAAAGAACAGGGGAAACTGAAGCTTTCTTT
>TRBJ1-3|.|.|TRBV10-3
CAISESAAGNTIYF
TGTGCCATCAGTGAGTCGGCAGCTGGAAACACCATATATTTT
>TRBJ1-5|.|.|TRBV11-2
CASSLGPGMDQPQHF
TGTGCCAGCAGCTTAGGGCCGGGAATGGATCAGCCCCAGCATTTT
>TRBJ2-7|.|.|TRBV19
CASSIEGEQYF
TGTGCCAGTAGTATTGAGGGCGAGCAGTACTTC